This T cell receptor (beta chain) was captured by sequencing in a study of blood T cells in healthy people across ages. Study observations and caveats: Getting older went along with TCR beta diversity per million T cells dropping roughly linearly.

Of note for this clonotype: What it binds is not known.

Using a J-beta primer mix together with a sample-barcoded 5' primer, a second PCR was run for roughly 6 to 12 cycles. MiXCR, applied by TCRdb to the 5' RACE reads, yields one record per CDR3 protein. Among more than 900,000 distinct CDR3 sequences listed, approximately 26% were seen once. From germline, CDR1 is SQVTM and CDR2 ANQGSEA. This CDR3 spans 15 amino acids. Trimming shortened V by 0 bases and J by 3 bases, and 15 bases separated the two germline ends. The donors, healthy Caucasians from Russia, were aged roughly 6 to 90. The sample was also reused in another study, on T cells of mothers and their children. That source reports: There were no persistent microchimeric T cell clones detected.

Sample: blood. The receptor comes from a girl aged 2-10 years in good health. The chain employs TRBV29-1 and TRBJ2-7; weak D call: TRBD2 (5 bases). Here the CDR3 reads CSVEDPTGRDYEQYF. The CDR3, as DNA: TGCAGCGTTGAAGATCCCACGGGTCGGGACTACGAGCAGTACTTC.